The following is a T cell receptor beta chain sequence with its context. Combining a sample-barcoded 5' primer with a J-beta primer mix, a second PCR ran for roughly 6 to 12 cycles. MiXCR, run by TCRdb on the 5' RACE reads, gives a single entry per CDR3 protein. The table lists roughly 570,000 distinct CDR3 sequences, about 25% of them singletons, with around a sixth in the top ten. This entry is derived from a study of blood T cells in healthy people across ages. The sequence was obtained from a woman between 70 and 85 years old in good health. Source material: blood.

DNA of the CDR3: TGTGCCAGCAGCTTCAGGGCCCGGGAGACCCAGTACTTC. Translated: CASSFRARETQYF. V gene TRBV6-5 combines with J gene TRBJ2-5; D perhaps matches TRBD1 (5 bases). This CDR3 is built from 13 residues. Germline lookup yields CDR1 MNHEY and CDR2 SVGAGI. Trimming left V 6 bases short and J 5 bases short, with 13 bases between.